The 12 T cell receptor beta chains below were found in one sample sequenced in a study of cytomegalovirus exposure and HLA in healthy donors. The PCR made use of 60 Vbeta and 13 Jbeta primers. Repertoires were generated with immunoSEQ multiplex PCR, while TCRdb's copy carries only in-frame clones and drops some. The profile shows tens of thousands of clones, roughly 79% of them singletons. The sequenced material came from PBMCs. The receptors derive from a middle-aged man in good health and CMV-seronegative.

V and J are TRBV2 and TRBJ2-1, with a tentative D call TRBD2 (5 bases). Germline loops: CDR1 SNHLY, CDR2 FYNNEI. This CDR3 contains 12 residues. V was shortened by 3 bases and J by 10 bases, with 10 bases between the two germline ends. The CDR3 DNA follows: TGTGCCAGCAGTGATTTTGGGAGAGAGCAGTTCTTC. Translated: CASSDFGREQFF. Drawing the rest from reference TRBV2 and TRBJ2-1, the complete variable domain is EPEVTQTPSHQVTQMGQEVILRCVPISNHLYFYWYRQILGQKVEFLVSFYNNEISEKSEIFDDQFSVERPDGSNFTLKIRSTKLEDSAMYFCASSDFGREQFFGPGTRLTVL.

V and J are TRBV30 and TRBJ1-4; TRBD1 agrees at 7 bases. Germline CDR1 GTSNPN, CDR2 SVGIG (reference sequence). The V segment lost 3 bases and the J segment 7 bases; nucleotides outside the gene matches: 11. This CDR3 spans 15 amino acids. The DNA of the CDR3 is TGTGCCTGGAGCCCCCCGACAGGGATTAGTGAAAAACTGTTTTTT. Translated: CAWSPPTGISEKLFF.

The gene calls are TRBV5-1 and TRBJ2-5; the match to TRBD2 covers 10 bases. With 6 bases clipped from V and 2 bases from J, the junction kept 7 bases outside the gene matches. Germline V gene data show CDR1 as SGHRS and CDR2 as YFSETQ. The CDR3 sequence is 15 residues long. The CDR3 region is CASKSIAGGQETQYF. The CDR3 DNA reads as TGCGCCAGCAAGTCTATAGCGGGAGGACAAGAGACCCAGTACTTC.

CDR3 DNA sequence: TGTGCCAGCAGCATACAGGGGATCGACAATGAGCAGTTCTTC. This codes for CASSIQGIDNEQFF. The chain recombines TRBV13 with TRBJ2-1, with TRBD1 matching 7 bases. The trim removed 5 bases at V and 5 bases at J, leaving 6 bases unmatched. The CDR3 has 14 residues. Germline CDR1 and CDR2: PRHDT and FYEKMQ (reference sequence).

This chain links TRBV4-3 with TRBJ1-2; D is possibly TRBD1 (6 bases). CDR1 and CDR2 from the germline V gene are LGHNA and YSLEER. Trimming left V 1 base short and J 4 bases short, with 10 bases between. This CDR3 has 14 residues. The CDR3 sequence: CASSQGQAVYGYTF. CDR3 sequence (DNA): TGCGCCAGCAGCCAAGGACAGGCAGTCTATGGCTACACCTTC.

This clone occurred a few times. The gene calls are TRBV27 and TRBJ2-1, with 8 positions matching TRBD1. Germline CDR1 is MNHEY and CDR2 is SMNVEV (reference sequence). The CDR3 has 13 residues. Germline trimming cut 2 bases from V and 9 bases from J; bases unmatched to any gene: 3. CDR3 in amino acids: CASSLRRGLEQFF. The DNA of the CDR3 is TGTGCCAGCAGTTTACGCAGGGGGCTTGAGCAGTTCTTC.

This clone has more than one count but fewer than ten. V and J are TRBV7-2 and TRBJ1-5; no definite D call. This CDR3 is built from 14 residues. The germline V gene encodes CDR1 SGHTA and CDR2 FQGNSA. With 1 base removed from V and 6 bases from J, the gap between germline ends came to 10 bases. The CDR3 nucleotides are TGTGCCAGCAGCTTAGGCGGGTTTGGTCAGCCCCAGCATTTT. Protein: CASSLGGFGQPQHF. Together with reference TRBV7-2 and TRBJ1-5, the CDR3 gives the full variable domain: GAGVSQSPSNKVTEKGKDVELRCDPISGHTALYWYRQSLGQGLEFLIYFQGNSAPDKSGLPSDRFSAERTGGSVSTLTIQRTQQEDSAVYLCASSLGGFGQPQHFGDGTRLSIL.

This chain uses TRBV30 with TRBJ2-2, with 7 bases aligning to TRBD1. The CDR3 length is 13 residues. Unmatched junction bases numbered 4, after V lost 5 bases and J lost 4 bases. Germline CDR1 and CDR2: GTSNPN and SVGIG (reference sequence). The CDR3 DNA reads as TGTGCCTGGGCCGGGACAGTCACCGGGGAGCTGTTTTTT. Translated: CAWAGTVTGELFF.

Regarding this clone: Other DNA sequences in this specimen translate into the identical CDR3. The rearrangement uses TRBV6-5 and TRBJ1-1, with 7 positions matching TRBD1. Germline values: CDR1 MNHEY, CDR2 SVGAGI. CDR3 length: 13 amino acids. V lost 6 bases, J lost 3 bases, and 4 bases stayed unmatched. The CDR3 region is CASSLQGYTEAFF. CDR3 DNA: TGTGCCAGCAGCTTACAGGGGTACACTGAAGCTTTCTTT.

The rearrangement uses TRBV27 and TRBJ1-5, with 9 bases that match TRBD1. Germline V gene sequence: CDR1 MNHEY, CDR2 SMNVEV (reference sequence). The trim removed 5 bases at V and 7 bases at J, leaving 3 bases unmatched. The CDR3 has 13 residues. CDR3 nucleotides: TGTGCCAGCAGTCAACAGGGGGCCCAGCCCCAGCATTTT. It translates to CASSQQGAQPQHF.

This clone was detected a few times. This chain connects TRBV5-4 to TRBJ1-2; no definite D call. The CDR3 is 14 amino acids. The V gene's germline CDR1 is SGHNT and CDR2 YYREEE (reference sequence). V gave up 0 bases and J gave up 3 bases, with 9 bases separating them. CDR3 sequence reads: CASSLGEADYGYTF. The CDR3 DNA sequence: TGTGCCAGCAGCTTGGGGGAAGCGGACTATGGCTACACCTTC.

The V gene is TRBV6-5, the J gene TRBJ1-2; D possibly corresponds to TRBD1 (5 bases). CDR1 is MNHEY and CDR2 is SVGAGI in the germline V gene. This CDR3 has 13 residues. Deletions cut 6 bases from V and 2 bases from J, with 10 bases between. CDR3 DNA sequence: TGTGCCAGCAGCCCAACAGGAAACTATGGCTACACCTTC. Amino acid sequence: CASSPTGNYGYTF.